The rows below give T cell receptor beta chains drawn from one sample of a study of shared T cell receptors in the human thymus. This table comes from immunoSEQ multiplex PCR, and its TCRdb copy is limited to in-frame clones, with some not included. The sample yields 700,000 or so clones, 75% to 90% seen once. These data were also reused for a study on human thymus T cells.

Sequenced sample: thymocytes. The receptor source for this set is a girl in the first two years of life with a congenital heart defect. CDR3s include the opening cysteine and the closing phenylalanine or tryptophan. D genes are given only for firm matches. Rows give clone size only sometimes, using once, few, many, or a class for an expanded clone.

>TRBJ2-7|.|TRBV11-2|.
TGTGCCAGCAGCCTTAGGGGGGACAGCTACTACGAGCAGTACTTC
CASSLRGDSYYEQYF
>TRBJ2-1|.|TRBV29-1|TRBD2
TGCAGCGTTGAAAGGCGGGGGAGCTCCTACAATGAGCAGTTCTTC
CSVERRGSSYNEQFF
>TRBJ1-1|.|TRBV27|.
TGTGCCAGCAGGGGGGGGCGAGTTAGGACTGAAGCTTTCTTT
CASRGGRVRTEAFF
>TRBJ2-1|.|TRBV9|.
TGTGCCAGCAGCGTAAACAAAGATAGGGGGAATCAATACAATGAGCAGTTCTTC
CASSVNKDRGNQYNEQFF
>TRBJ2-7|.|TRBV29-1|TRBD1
TGCAGCGTTCCGGGACAGGGCTACGAGCAGTACTTC
CSVPGQGYEQYF
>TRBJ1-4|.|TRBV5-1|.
TGCGCCAGCAGCCTCTCGGGGGGGCCTTTCGTAAAACTGTTTTTT
CASSLSGGPFVKLFF
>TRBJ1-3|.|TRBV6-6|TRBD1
TGTGCCAGCAGTAGATATACAGGGGGCGAACGAAACACCATATATTTT
CASSRYTGGERNTIYF
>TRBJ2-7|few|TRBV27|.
TGTGCCAGCCAACTAGGAGGCGAGCAGTACTTC
CASQLGGEQYF
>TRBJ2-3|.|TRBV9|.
TGTGCCAGCAGCGTCCGGACAGTTAGCACAGATACGCAGTATTTT
CASSVRTVSTDTQYF
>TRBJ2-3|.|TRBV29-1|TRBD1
TGCAGCGCCGCGGTCGGACAGGGGCCCCTCTTGGATACGCAGTATTTT
CSAAVGQGPLLDTQYF
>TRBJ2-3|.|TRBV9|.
TGTGCCAGCAGCGTAGGGCGGGGCAATACGCAGTATTTT
CASSVGRGNTQYF
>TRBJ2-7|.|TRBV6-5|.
TGTGCCAGCAGTGCCGACAGGAACTCCTACGAGCAGTACTTC
CASSADRNSYEQYF
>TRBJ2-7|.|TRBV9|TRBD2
TGTGCCAGCAGCGTAGGGGGACTAGCGGCTACCTACGAGCAGTACTTC
CASSVGGLAATYEQYF
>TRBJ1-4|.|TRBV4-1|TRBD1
TGCGCCAGCAGCCAAGAACAGGGGACAACTAATGAAAAACTGTTTTTT
CASSQEQGTTNEKLFF
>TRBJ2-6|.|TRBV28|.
TGTGCCAGCAGAGATTCCAGATCCAGGGGATATCACGCTGGGGCCAACGTCCTGACTTTC
CASRDSRSRGYHAGANVLTF
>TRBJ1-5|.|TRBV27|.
TGTGCCAGCAGTCCCCGAACAGGGTATCAGCCCCAGCATTTT
CASSPRTGYQPQHF
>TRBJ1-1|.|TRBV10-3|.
TGTGCCATCCGGGGTTTATGGGACAACCAGGACACTGAAGCTTTCTTT
CAIRGLWDNQDTEAFF
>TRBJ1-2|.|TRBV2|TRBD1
TGTGCCAGCAGCCCACAGGGGCGGGAAAACTATGGCTACACCTTC
CASSPQGRENYGYTF
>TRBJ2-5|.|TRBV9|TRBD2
TGTGCCAGCAGCGTAGCTAGGGACCCGGGGGGGACCCAGTACTTC
CASSVARDPGGTQYF
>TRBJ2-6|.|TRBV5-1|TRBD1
TGCGCCAGCAGCTTCAGGGGGAGCTCTGGGGCCAACGTCCTGACTTTC
CASSFRGSSGANVLTF
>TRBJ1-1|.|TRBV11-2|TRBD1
TGTGCCAGCAGCGAGACTACAGGGGGGGACACTGAAGCTTTCTTT
CASSETTGGDTEAFF
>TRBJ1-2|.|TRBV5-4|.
TGTGCCAGCAGCTTTCAGGGGACTAACTATGGCTACACCTTC
CASSFQGTNYGYTF
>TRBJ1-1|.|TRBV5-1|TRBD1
TGCGCCAGCAGCTTGGCCTGGTCAGGGGGCGAGACTGAAGCTTTCTTT
CASSLAWSGGETEAFF
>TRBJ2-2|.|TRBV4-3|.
TGCGCCAGCAGCCAAAAGGGGGGGGCACCCCGGAACACCGGGGAGCTGTTTTTT
CASSQKGGAPRNTGELFF
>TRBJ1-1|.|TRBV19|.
TGTGCCAGTAGTATAAGGGGTTGGGGACAAGTGAACACTGAAGCTTTCTTT
CASSIRGWGQVNTEAFF
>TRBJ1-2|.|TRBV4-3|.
TGCGCCAGCAGCCAAGATCAGCGGGGGGGCGAGCGGTCTAACTATGGCTACACCTTC
CASSQDQRGGERSNYGYTF
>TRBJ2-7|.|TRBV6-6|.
TGTGCCAGCAGTTACAAGGGCAGTCAGCGGGACGAGCAGTACTTC
CASSYKGSQRDEQYF
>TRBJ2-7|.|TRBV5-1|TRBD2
TGCGCCAGCAGCAGAGACGGACTAGCGCTGTGGAACGAGCAGTACTTC
CASSRDGLALWNEQYF
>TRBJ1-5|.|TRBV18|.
TGTGCCAGCTCACCTGGGGGCGGTACCCCCCCCCGATATCAGCCCCAGCATTTT
CASSPGGGTPPRYQPQHF
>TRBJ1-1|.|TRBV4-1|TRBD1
TGCGCCAGCAGCCTCCGGGACAGACCTACCACTGAAGCTTTCTTT
CASSLRDRPTTEAFF
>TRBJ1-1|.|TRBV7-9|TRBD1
TGTGCCAGCACCTCACGGACAGGGTTGAAAGGGAACACTGAAGCTTTCTTT
CASTSRTGLKGNTEAFF
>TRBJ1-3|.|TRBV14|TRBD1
TGTGCCAGCAGCCCAATGGACGGGACAGGGATCGGAAACACCATATATTTT
CASSPMDGTGIGNTIYF
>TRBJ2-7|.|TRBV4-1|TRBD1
TGCGCCAGCAGCCGCCTGACCTCCGGGACAGGGGGAAACTACGAGCAGTACTTC
CASSRLTSGTGGNYEQYF
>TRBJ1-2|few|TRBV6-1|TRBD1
TGTGCCAGCAGTGAACAGGGGGGAAGCAGGGTGAGGAACTATGGCTACACCTTC
CASSEQGGSRVRNYGYTF
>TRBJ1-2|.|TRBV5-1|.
TGCGCCAGCAGCTTGAATCGGAGCTATGGCTACACCTTC
CASSLNRSYGYTF
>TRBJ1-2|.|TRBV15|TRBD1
TGTGCCACCAGCAGAGTGGGACAGGGGTATGGCTACACCTTC
CATSRVGQGYGYTF
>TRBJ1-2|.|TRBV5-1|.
TGCGCCAGCAGCTCGGGGGGCGCTAACTATGGCTACACCTTC
CASSSGGANYGYTF
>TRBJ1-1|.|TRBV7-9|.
TGTGCCAGCAGCATGGGAGGTGGGGACACTGAAGCTTTCTTT
CASSMGGGDTEAFF
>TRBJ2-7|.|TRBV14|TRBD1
TGTGCCAGCAGCCTGAGGCGGACAGGGACCATTAGCTCCTACGAGCAGTACTTC
CASSLRRTGTISSYEQYF
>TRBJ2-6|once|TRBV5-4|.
TGTGCCAGCAGCTTGGACAGGAGCTACTCTGGGGCCAACGTCCTGACTTTC
CASSLDRSYSGANVLTF
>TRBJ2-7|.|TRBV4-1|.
TGCGCCAGCAGCCAAGACCCCGGGGAGCAGTACTTC
CASSQDPGEQYF
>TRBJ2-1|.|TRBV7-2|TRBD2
TGTGCCAGCAGCCAAAGCGGGGGTCACTACAATGAGCAGTTCTTC
CASSQSGGHYNEQFF
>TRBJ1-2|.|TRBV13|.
TGTGCCAGCAGCCCCACCCCCAAGGCAGGGGCGTGCGGCTACACCTTC
CASSPTPKAGACGYTF
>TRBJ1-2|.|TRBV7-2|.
TGTGCCAGCAGTGATCTGACTTCGCCTCGACAGTTTCTTAACTATGGCTACACCTTC
CASSDLTSPRQFLNYGYTF
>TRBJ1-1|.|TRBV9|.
TGTGCCAGCAGCGAACGTGACAGGCCCGACACTGAAGCTTTCTTT
CASSERDRPDTEAFF
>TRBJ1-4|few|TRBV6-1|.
TGTGCCAGCAGTGCCCCCAACGGGGTGCACGTTCATGAAAAACTGTTTTTT
CASSAPNGVHVHEKLFF
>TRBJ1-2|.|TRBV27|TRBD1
TGTGCCAGCAGTTTGACCACAGGGGATGTTGGCTACACCTTC
CASSLTTGDVGYTF
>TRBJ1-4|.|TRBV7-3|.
TGTGCCAGCAGCCAACCCCGGACAGTCAGATCCCATGAAAAACTGTTTTTT
CASSQPRTVRSHEKLFF
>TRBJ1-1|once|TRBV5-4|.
TGTGCCAGCAGCTTGAATCCGGACATGAACACTGAAGCTTTCTTT
CASSLNPDMNTEAFF
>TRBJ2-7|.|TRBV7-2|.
TGTGCCAGCAGCGGAGAGGGACAGCCGGGGGTCTACGAGCAGTACTTC
CASSGEGQPGVYEQYF
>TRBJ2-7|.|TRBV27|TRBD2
TGTGCCAGCAGTTTACAGGTGGCTAGCGGGGGTGTCCCTCTCTACGAGCAGTACTTC
CASSLQVASGGVPLYEQYF
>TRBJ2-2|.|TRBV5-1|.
TGCGCCAGCAGCCGGACAGCGAACACCGGGGAGCTGTTTTTT
CASSRTANTGELFF
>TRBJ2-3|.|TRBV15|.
TGTGCCACCAGCAGGGATTCTGCAAGGCGGGAAAGTGTTACAGATACGCAGTATTTT
CATSRDSARRESVTDTQYF